Below, 11 T cell receptor beta chains from the same sample are listed, as sequenced in a study of blood T cell repertoires in COVID-19. Repertoires were generated with immunoSEQ multiplex PCR, while TCRdb's copy carries only in-frame clones and drops some. This repertoire shows more than 250,000 clones, around 86% found once; its top ten account for 1%. Sequences were obtained from peripheral blood. All receptors come from a man aged 45-65 years with active or convalescent COVID-19.

The genes are TRBV29-1 and TRBJ1-3; D is possibly TRBD1 (5 bases). The CDR3 sequence is 13 residues long. Germline V gene lookup returns CDR1 SQVTM and CDR2 ANQGSEA. Trimming pared 7 bases from V and 4 bases from J, leaving 14 bases between. CDR3 in DNA: TGCAGCGCCGCGGGACCTGGCGGAAACACCATATATTTT. As protein: CSAAGPGGNTIYF.

The CDR3 region is CASSSQGRALLDTQYF. CDR3 in DNA: TGTGCCAGCAGCTCACAGGGAAGGGCACTCTTGGATACGCAGTATTTT. The rearrangement joins TRBV7-9 to TRBJ2-3; D perhaps matches TRBD1 (6 bases). This CDR3 comprises 16 residues. Germline CDR1 is SEHNR and CDR2 is FQNEAQ (reference sequence). Trimming left V 4 bases short and J 6 bases short, with 20 bases between.

The J gene is TRBJ2-1, the V gene TRBV6-5; 7 bases are a match to TRBD1. The CDR3 consists of 15 residues. CDR1 is MNHEY and CDR2 is SVGAGI in the germline V gene. Trimming at V came to 7 bases and at J to 0 bases, leaving 6 bases not matched to a gene. The DNA for the CDR3 is TGTGCCAGCACCAAAGGGGGCCCCTCCTACAATGAGCAGTTCTTC. Protein product: CASTKGGPSYNEQFF.

J is TRBJ1-2 and V is TRBV6-5; D possibly corresponds to TRBD1 (5 bases). The V gene lost 5 bases and the J gene lost 7 bases, with 17 bases spanning the gap. This CDR3 comprises 14 residues. The germline V gene has CDR1 MNHEY and CDR2 SVGAGI. The CDR3 coding sequence is TGTGCCAGCAGTCGCAAAGGGGTAGTGGGTGGCTACACCTTC. Its translation is CASSRKGVVGGYTF.

The chain has TRBV2 and TRBJ1-3; D possibly corresponds to TRBD1 (5 bases). With 4 bases removed from V and 0 bases from J, the gap between germline ends came to 7 bases. CDR3 length equals 14 residues. Germline CDR1 and CDR2: SNHLY and FYNNEI. The chain's CDR3 is CASSGQSSGNTIYF. CDR3 in DNA: TGTGCCAGCAGTGGACAGAGCTCTGGAAACACCATATATTTT.

Notes on this clone: The junction differs from germline at one of its ends, possibly a read error. The CDR3 sequence is CASGDPGSGNTIYF. CDR3 nucleotide sequence: TGTGCCAGCGGTGACCCGGGGTCGGGAAACACCATATATTTT. V and J are TRBV2 and TRBJ1-3; no definite D call. Looked up from germline, CDR1 is SNHLY and CDR2 is FYNNEI. This CDR3 region has 14 residues.

This clone was seen just once. The chain has TRBV19 and TRBJ2-2; D may be TRBD1 (6 bases). V was clipped by 1 base and J by 1 base, with 7 bases between them. This CDR3 has 15 amino acids. Germline-derived CDR1 and CDR2 are LNHDA and SQIVND (reference sequence). CDR3: CASSIGGGNTGELFF. Here the CDR3 DNA reads TGTGCCAGTAGTATAGGAGGGGGGAACACCGGGGAGCTGTTTTTT.

This chain connects TRBV19 to TRBJ1-5; possible D gene TRBD1, 5 bases. Germline V gene lookup returns CDR1 LNHDA and CDR2 SQIVND (reference sequence). The germline V and J ends were trimmed by 3 bases and 4 bases, with 10 bases remaining between them. This CDR3 is 14 amino acids long. The CDR3 spells CASSIRAGNQPQHF. In DNA, the CDR3 is TGTGCCAGTAGTATTCGGGCAGGGAATCAGCCCCAGCATTTT.

V usage is TRBV11-2 and J usage is TRBJ1-6; TRBD1 is a possible D gene (5 bases). The CDR3 extends over 15 amino acids. Trimming took 0 bases from V and 9 from J, leaving 12 bases between them. The germline gives CDR1 SGHAT, CDR2 FQNNGV. CDR3 nucleotides: TGTGCCAGCAGCTTAGATCAAACAACAGGTTCACCCCTCCACTTT. This gives the protein CASSLDQTTGSPLHF.

This chain connects TRBV19 to TRBJ2-3; D might be TRBD1 (5 bases). V shed 2 bases and J shed 8 bases, with 14 bases lying between them. The germline CDR1 and CDR2 sequences are LNHDA and SQIVND (reference sequence). The CDR3 is 14 amino acids. The CDR3 reads CASSISTGDSTQYF. The CDR3 coding sequence is TGTGCCAGTAGTATATCCACAGGTGATAGTACGCAGTATTTT.

The table lists this clone with a few counts. The chain uses TRBV10-2 and TRBJ2-2; 10 bases agree with TRBD2. This CDR3 comprises 15 residues. Germline CDR1 WSHSY, CDR2 SAAADI. Unmatched junction bases numbered 5, after V lost 7 bases and J lost 3 bases. CDR3 region: CASKASGSYTGELFF. The CDR3 DNA sequence: TGCGCCAGCAAGGCTAGCGGGAGCTACACCGGGGAGCTGTTTTTT.